This TCR beta chain was profiled in a study of blood T cell repertoires in COVID-19. Study-wide context: The United States, Italy and Spain supplied acute and convalescent COVID-19 samples. The analysed material was cDNA or gDNA that came from T cells, B-cell-depleted T cells, or PBMCs.

The CDR3 consists of 18 residues. CDR1 is LNHDA, CDR2 SQIVND, per germline (reference sequence). J was trimmed by 7 bases and V by 9 bases; bases with no gene match: 20. Grouping used clinical history reported by participants in a survey and questionnaire. In the 2 weeks before study entry, exposed participants met a COVID-19 case, which was PCR-confirmed or clinician-diagnosed. TCRdb's table, derived via immunoSEQ multiplex PCR, lists solely in-frame clones and lacks some. The sample consists of roughly 400,000 clones, roughly nine tenths of them appearing once. The clonotype originates from a woman in her thirties or forties who had been exposed to COVID-19. Sample: PBMCs or T cells enriched from blood (not recorded which). The chain joins TRBV19 to TRBJ1-3; 11 nucleotides line up with TRBD1. CDR3 DNA sequence: TGTGCCAGCACCCCCTGGACAGGGGGCTTGATAGCGGGCAACACCATATATTTT. Its translation is CASTPWTGGLIAGNTIYF.